This TCR beta chain was obtained from a study of CD8 T cells in ankylosing spondylitis. Overall study findings and caveats: Prior literature has documented some motif variants in synovial fluid and blood from reactive arthritis.

This clonotype was seen a few times. Its antigen remains unidentified. V was clipped by 3 bases and J by 2 bases, with 17 bases between them. CDR1 is MDHEN, CDR2 SYDVKM, per germline. This CDR3 spans 16 amino acids. TCRdb reprocessed the 5' RACE reads with MiXCR, giving one entry per CDR3 protein. Among about 170,000 distinct CDR3 sequences listed, approximately 20% were seen once. The V gene is TRBV28, the J gene TRBJ2-7; possibly TRBD2 for D (5 bases). Sequenced input: blood, either unsorted or a sorted T cell fraction (not recorded which). This receptor was taken from a male donor with ankylosing spondylitis or in good health (not recorded which). The CDR3 DNA is TGTGCCAGCAGTTTTAATCTCCGGGAACTCACCTACGAGCAGTACTTC. Translation: CASSFNLRELTYEQYF.